This TCR beta chain emerged from a study of cytomegalovirus exposure and HLA in healthy donors. Study background: A preliminary data release comprised roughly 80 million unique TCRs obtained from HLA-typed donors.

Primers: 60 Vbeta forward and 13 Jbeta reverse. The method was immunoSEQ multiplex PCR; TCRdb's version includes in-frame clones alone and lacks a portion of them. Among roughly 100,000 clones listed, 75% were seen once. This clone is a singleton in its sample. Its matching antigen is unknown. V was trimmed by 0 bases and J by 6 bases, leaving 11 bases between them. Germline loops: CDR1 LGHNA, CDR2 YSLEER. CDR3 length: 14 amino acids. Broader study findings: There were around 160 TCR beta chains listed as cytomegalovirus-associated.

What was sequenced was PBMCs. The chain recombines TRBV4-3 with TRBJ1-2; D not certain. The sequence came from a male donor in good health and CMV-seropositive. In DNA, the CDR3 is TGCGCCAGCAGCCAAGATCGAGCGGGCGATGGCTACACCTTC. Translated: CASSQDRAGDGYTF.